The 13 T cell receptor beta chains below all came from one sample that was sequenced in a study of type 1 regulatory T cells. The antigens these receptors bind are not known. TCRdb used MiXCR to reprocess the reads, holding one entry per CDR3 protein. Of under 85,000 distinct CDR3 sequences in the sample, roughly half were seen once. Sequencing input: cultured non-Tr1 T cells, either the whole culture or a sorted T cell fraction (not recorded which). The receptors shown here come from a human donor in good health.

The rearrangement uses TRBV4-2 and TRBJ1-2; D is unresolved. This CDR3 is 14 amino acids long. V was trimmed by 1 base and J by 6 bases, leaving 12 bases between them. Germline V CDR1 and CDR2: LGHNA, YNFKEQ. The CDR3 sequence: CASSQGRETDGYTF. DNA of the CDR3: TGTGCCAGCAGCCAAGGGCGGGAGACGGATGGCTACACCTTC.

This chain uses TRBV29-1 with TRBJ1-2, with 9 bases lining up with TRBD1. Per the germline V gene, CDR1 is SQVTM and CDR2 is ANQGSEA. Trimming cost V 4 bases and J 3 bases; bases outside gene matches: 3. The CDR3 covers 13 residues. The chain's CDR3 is CSVGTGGDYGYTF. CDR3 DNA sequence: TGCAGCGTTGGAACAGGGGGCGACTATGGCTACACCTTC. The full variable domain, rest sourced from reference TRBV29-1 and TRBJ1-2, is SAVISQKPSRDICQRGTSLTIQCQVDSQVTMMFWYRQQPGQSLTLIATANQGSEATYESGFVIDKFPISRPNLTFSTLTVSNMSPEDSSIYLCSVGTGGDYGYTFGSGTRLTVV.

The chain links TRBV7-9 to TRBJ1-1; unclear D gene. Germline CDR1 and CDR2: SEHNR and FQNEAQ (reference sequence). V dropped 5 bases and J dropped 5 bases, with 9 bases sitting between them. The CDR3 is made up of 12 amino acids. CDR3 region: CASSPDRTEAFF. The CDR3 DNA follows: TGTGCCAGCAGCCCGGACCGAACTGAAGCTTTCTTT.

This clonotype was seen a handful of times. CDR3 residues: CASSFEYTDTQYF. DNA of the CDR3: TGTGCCAGCAGCTTCGAGTACACAGATACGCAGTATTTT. The chain links TRBV11-1 to TRBJ2-3, with D uncertain. This CDR3 is built from 13 residues. Looked up from germline, CDR1 is SGHAT and CDR2 is FQDESV (reference sequence). V lost 3 bases and J lost 2, with 6 bases in between.

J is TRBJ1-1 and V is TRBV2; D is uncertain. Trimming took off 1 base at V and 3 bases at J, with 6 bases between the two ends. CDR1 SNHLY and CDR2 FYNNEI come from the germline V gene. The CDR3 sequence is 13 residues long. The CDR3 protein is CASSEVRHTEAFF. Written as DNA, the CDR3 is TGTGCCAGCAGTGAAGTCCGGCACACTGAAGCTTTCTTT. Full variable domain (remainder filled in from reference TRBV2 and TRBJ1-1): EPEVTQTPSHQVTQMGQEVILRCVPISNHLYFYWYRQILGQKVEFLVSFYNNEISEKSEIFDDQFSVERPDGSNFTLKIRSTKLEDSAMYFCASSEVRHTEAFFGQGTRLTVV.

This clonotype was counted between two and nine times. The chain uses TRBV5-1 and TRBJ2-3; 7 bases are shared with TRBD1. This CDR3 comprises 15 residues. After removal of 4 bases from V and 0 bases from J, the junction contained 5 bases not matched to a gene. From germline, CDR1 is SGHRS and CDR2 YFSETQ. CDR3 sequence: CASSTGQASTDTQYF. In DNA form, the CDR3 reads TGCGCCAGCAGCACCGGACAGGCTAGCACAGATACGCAGTATTTT.

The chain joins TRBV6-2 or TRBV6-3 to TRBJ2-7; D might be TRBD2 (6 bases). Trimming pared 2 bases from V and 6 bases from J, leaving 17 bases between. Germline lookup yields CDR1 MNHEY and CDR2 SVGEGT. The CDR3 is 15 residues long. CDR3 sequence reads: CASSYRDGGLSEQYF. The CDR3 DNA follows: TGTGCCAGCAGTTACCGGGACGGGGGTCTCAGCGAGCAGTACTTC.

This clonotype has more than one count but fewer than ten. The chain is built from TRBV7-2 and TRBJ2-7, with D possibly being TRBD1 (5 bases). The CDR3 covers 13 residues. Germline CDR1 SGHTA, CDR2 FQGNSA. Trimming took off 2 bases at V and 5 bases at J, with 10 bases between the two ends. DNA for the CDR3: TGTGCCAGCAGCTTAATAGGGGCTAACGAGCAGTACTTC. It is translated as CASSLIGANEQYF.

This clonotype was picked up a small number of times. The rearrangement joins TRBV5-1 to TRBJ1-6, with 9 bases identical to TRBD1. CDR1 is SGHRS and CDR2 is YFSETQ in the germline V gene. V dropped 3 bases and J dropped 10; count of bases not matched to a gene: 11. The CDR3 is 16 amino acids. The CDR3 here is CASSSRRQGEGSPLHF. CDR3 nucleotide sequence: TGCGCCAGCAGCTCCCGAAGACAGGGGGAGGGATCACCCCTCCACTTT.

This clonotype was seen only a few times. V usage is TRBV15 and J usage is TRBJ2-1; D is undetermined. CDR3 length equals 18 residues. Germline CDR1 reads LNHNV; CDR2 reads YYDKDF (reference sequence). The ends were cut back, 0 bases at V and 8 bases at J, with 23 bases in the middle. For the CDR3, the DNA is TGTGCCACCAGCAGAGATCCGGAATCGGGTAAACGTGGCTATGAGCAGTTCTTC. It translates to CATSRDPESGKRGYEQFF.

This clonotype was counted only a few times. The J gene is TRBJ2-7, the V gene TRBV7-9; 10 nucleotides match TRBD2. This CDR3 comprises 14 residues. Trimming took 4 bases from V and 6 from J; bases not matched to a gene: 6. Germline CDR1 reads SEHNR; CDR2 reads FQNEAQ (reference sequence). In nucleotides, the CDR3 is TGTGCCAGCAGCTATACTAGCGGGGTTTCCGAGCAGTACTTC. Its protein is CASSYTSGVSEQYF.

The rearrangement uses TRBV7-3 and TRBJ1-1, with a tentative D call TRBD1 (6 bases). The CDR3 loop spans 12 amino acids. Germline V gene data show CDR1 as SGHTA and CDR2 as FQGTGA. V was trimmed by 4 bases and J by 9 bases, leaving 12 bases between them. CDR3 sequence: CASSSYGQKAFF. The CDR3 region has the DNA TGTGCCAGCAGCTCCTACGGACAGAAAGCTTTCTTT.

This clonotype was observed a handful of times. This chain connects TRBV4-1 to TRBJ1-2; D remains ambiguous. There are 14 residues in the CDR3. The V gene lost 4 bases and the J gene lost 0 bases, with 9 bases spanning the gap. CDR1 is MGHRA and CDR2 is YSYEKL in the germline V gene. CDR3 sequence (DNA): TGCGCCAGCAGCCCATCGACTGCTAACTATGGCTACACCTTC. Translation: CASSPSTANYGYTF.